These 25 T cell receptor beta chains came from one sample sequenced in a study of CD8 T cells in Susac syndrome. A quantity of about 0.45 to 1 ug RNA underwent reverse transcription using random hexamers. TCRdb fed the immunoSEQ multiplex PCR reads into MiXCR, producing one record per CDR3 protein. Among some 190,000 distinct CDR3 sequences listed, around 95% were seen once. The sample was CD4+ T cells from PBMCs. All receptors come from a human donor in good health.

The CDR3, as DNA: TGCAGTGCTGGTCGCCCGGCTACTGCAACTAATGAAAAACTGTTTTTT. It codes for CSAGRPATATNEKLFF. The genes are TRBV20-1 and TRBJ1-4; D unresolved. The CDR3 spans 16 residues. Trimming pared 5 bases from V and 0 bases from J, leaving 16 bases between. CDR1 DFQATT and CDR2 SNEGSKA come from the germline V gene (reference sequence).

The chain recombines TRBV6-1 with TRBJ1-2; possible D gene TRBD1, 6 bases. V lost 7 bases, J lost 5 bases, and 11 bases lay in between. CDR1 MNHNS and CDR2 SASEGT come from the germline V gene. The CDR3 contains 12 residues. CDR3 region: CASKEGEYGYTF. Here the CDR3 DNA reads TGTGCCAGCAAGGAGGGGGAATATGGCTACACCTTC.

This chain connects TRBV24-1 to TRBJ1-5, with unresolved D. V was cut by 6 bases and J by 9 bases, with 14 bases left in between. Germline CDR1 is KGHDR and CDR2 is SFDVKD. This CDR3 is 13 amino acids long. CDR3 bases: TGTGCCACCAGTATCGGACCTTGGGGGCCCCAGCATTTT. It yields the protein CATSIGPWGPQHF.

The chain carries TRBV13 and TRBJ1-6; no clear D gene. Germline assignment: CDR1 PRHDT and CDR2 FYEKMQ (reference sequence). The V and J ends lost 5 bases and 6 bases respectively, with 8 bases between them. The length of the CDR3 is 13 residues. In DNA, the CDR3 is TGTGCCAGCAGCCCAAGAGTTAATTCACCCCTCCACTTT. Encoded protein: CASSPRVNSPLHF.

DNA for the CDR3: TGTGCCAGCAGTGGGGATCTGGCTGGGGCCAACGTCCTGACTTTC. It is translated as CASSGDLAGANVLTF. The chain links TRBV6-1 to TRBJ2-6; D uncertain. Germline V gives CDR1 MNHNS, CDR2 SASEGT. V was clipped by 4 bases and J by 2 bases, with 9 bases between them. The length of the CDR3 is 15 residues.

CDR3 in DNA: TGTGCCAGCAGCACACCGGGACAGGGTACCCTCCACTTT. Encoded protein: CASSTPGQGTLHF. This chain uses TRBV7-9 with TRBJ1-6; 9 bases align to TRBD1. Trimming cost V 5 bases and J 14 bases; bases outside gene matches: 7. CDR1 SEHNR and CDR2 FQNEAQ come from the germline V gene (reference sequence). The CDR3 totals 13 residues.

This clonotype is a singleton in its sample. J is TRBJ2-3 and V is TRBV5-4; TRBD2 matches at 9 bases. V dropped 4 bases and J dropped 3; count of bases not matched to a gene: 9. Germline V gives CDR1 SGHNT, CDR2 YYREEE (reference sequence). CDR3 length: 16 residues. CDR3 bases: TGTGCCAGCAGCCCAAGCGGGGGGTCAGGGACAGATACGCAGTATTTT. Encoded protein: CASSPSGGSGTDTQYF.

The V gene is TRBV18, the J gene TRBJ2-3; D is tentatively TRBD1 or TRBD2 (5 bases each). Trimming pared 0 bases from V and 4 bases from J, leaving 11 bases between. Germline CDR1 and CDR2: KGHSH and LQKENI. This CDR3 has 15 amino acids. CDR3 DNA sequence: TGTGCCAGCTCACCACCCGTACGGGGCCCAGATACGCAGTATTTT. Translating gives CASSPPVRGPDTQYF. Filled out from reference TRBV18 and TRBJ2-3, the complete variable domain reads NAGVMQNPRHLVRRRGQEARLRCSPMKGHSHVYWYRQLPEEGLKFMVYLQKENIIDESGMPKERFSAEFPKEGPSILRIQQVVRGDSAAYFCASSPPVRGPDTQYFGPGTRLTVL.

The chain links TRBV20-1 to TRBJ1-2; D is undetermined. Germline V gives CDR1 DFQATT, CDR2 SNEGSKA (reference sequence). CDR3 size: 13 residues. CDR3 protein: CTLPASRLYGYTF. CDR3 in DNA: TGCACCCTTCCAGCTTCCAGACTCTATGGCTACACCTTC.

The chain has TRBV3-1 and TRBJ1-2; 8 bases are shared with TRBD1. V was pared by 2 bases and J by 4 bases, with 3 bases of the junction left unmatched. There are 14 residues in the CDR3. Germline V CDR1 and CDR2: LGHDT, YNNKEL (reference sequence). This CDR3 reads CASSQPGQVYGYTF. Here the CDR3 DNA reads TGTGCCAGCAGCCAACCGGGACAGGTCTATGGCTACACCTTC.

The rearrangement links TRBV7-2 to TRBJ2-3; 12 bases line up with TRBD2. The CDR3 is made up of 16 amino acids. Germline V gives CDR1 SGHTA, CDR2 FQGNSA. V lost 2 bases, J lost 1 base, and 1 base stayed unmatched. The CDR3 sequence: CASSLRLAGGTDTQYF. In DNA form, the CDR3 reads TGTGCCAGCAGCTTACGACTAGCGGGGGGCACAGATACGCAGTATTTT.

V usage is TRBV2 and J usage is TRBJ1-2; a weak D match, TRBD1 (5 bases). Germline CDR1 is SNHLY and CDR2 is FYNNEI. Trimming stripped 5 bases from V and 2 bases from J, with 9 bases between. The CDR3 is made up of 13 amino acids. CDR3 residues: CASSSRQNYGYTF. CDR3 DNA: TGTGCCAGCAGTTCACGACAGAACTATGGCTACACCTTC.

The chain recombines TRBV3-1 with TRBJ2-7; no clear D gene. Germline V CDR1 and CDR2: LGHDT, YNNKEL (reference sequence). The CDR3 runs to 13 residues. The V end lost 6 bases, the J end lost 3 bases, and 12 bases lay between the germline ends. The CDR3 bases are TGTGCCAGCAGGGGGTTGGAGCACTACGAGCAGTACTTC. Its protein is CASRGLEHYEQYF.

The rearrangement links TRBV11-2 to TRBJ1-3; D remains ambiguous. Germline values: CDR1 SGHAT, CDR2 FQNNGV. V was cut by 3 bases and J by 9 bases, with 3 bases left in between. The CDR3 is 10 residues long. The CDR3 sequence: CASSFRTIYF. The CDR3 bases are TGTGCCAGCAGCTTTCGCACCATATATTTT.

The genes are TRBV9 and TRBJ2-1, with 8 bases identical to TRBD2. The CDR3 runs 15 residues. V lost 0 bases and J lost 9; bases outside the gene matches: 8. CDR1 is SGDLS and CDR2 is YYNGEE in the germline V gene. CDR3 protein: CASSVAGREDREQFF. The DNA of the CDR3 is TGTGCCAGCAGCGTAGCTGGGCGGGAGGACCGTGAGCAGTTCTTC.

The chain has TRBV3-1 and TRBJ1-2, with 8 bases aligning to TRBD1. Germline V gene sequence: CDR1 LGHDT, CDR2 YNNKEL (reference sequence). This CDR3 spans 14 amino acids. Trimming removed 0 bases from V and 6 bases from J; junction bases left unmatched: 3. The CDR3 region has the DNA TGTGCCAGCAGCCAAGAGGACAGGGAGAATGGCTACACCTTC. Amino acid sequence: CASSQEDRENGYTF.

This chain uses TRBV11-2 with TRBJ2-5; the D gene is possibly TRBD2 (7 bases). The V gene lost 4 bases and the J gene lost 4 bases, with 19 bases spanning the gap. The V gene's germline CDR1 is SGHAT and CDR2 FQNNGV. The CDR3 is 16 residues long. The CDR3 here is CASSSHGRGSLETQYF. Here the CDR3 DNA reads TGTGCCAGCAGCTCTCATGGGAGGGGGAGCCTAGAGACCCAGTACTTC.

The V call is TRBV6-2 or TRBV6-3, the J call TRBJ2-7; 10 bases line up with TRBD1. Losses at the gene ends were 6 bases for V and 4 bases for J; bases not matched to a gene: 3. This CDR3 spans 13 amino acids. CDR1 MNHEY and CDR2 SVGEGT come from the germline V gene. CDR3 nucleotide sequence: TGTGCCAGCAGACGGACAGGGGGTTACGAGCAGTACGTC. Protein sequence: CASRRTGGYEQYV.

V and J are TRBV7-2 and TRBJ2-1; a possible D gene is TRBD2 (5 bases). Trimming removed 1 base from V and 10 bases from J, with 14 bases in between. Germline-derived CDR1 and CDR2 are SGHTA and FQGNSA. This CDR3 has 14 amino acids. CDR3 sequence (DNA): TGTGCCAGCAGCTTAGGTCGAGGGTTAGGGGAGCAGTTCTTC. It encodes CASSLGRGLGEQFF.

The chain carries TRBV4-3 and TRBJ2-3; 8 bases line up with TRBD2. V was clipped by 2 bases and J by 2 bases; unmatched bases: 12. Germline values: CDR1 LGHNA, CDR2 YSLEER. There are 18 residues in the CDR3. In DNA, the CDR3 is TGCGCCAGCAGCCAATCTGTCGCCGGGACTAGGTCCACAGATACGCAGTATTTT. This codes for CASSQSVAGTRSTDTQYF.

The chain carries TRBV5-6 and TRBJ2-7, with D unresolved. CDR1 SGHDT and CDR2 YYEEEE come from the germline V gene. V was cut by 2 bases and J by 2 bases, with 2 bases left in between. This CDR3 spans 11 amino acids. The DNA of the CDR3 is TGTGCCAGCAGCTTCACCTACGAGCAGTACTTC. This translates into CASSFTYEQYF.

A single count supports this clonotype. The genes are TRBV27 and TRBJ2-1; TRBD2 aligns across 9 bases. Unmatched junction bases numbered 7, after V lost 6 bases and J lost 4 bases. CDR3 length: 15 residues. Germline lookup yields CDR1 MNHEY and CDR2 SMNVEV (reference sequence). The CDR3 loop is CASRRGAGGYNEQFF. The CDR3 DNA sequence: TGTGCCAGCAGGAGAGGAGCGGGGGGATACAATGAGCAGTTCTTC.

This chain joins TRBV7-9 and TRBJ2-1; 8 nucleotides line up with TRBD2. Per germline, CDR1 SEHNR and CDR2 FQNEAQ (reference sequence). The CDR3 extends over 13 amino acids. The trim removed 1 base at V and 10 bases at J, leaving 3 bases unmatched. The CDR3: CASSLEASGEQFF. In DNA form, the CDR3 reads TGTGCCAGCAGCTTAGAAGCTAGCGGGGAGCAGTTCTTC.

In DNA form, the CDR3 reads TGTGCCTGGAATCAGGTAGAGGGCACTGAAGCTTTCTTT. Translation: CAWNQVEGTEAFF. This chain links TRBV30 with TRBJ1-1; no definite D call. V was cut by 4 bases and J by 4 bases, with 13 bases left in between. Germline values: CDR1 GTSNPN, CDR2 SVGIG (reference sequence). The CDR3 runs 13 residues.

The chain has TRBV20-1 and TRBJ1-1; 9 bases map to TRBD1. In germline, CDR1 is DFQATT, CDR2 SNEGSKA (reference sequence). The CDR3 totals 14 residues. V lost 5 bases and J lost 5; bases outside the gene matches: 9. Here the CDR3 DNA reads TGCAGTGCTTACAGGGGGCGCGTAGTTACTGAAGCTTTCTTT. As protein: CSAYRGRVVTEAFF.